The 9 T cell receptor beta chains below all came from one sample that was sequenced in a study of OX40 agonist ivuxolimab in advanced cancers. Clones were read by immunoSEQ multiplex PCR, and TCRdb kept only the in-frame ones, dropping some. The sample has nearly 3,000 clones, roughly 79% seen once. Sequenced here: CD4+ or CD8+ T cells sorted from blood, sampled in a trial of the OX40 agonist ivuxolimab. The source of these receptors is an adult with an advanced solid tumor such as melanoma, head and neck, liver or kidney cancer.

V and J are TRBV2 and TRBJ2-7, with a tentative D call TRBD2 (5 bases). Trimming took off 5 bases at V and 0 bases at J, with 14 bases between the two ends. The CDR3 is 15 residues long. Germline V lookup: CDR1 SNHLY, CDR2 FYNNEI. The CDR3 DNA sequence: TGTGCCAGCAGTCATAGCCCGGACTCCTCCTACGAGCAGTACTTC. This codes for CASSHSPDSSYEQYF.

V usage is TRBV9 and J usage is TRBJ2-1; D unresolved. This CDR3 has 13 residues. Germline V gene sequence: CDR1 SGDLS, CDR2 YYNGEE. V was shortened by 0 bases and J by 4 bases, with 5 bases between the two germline ends. This chain's CDR3 is CASSVAGYNEQFF. In DNA, the CDR3 is TGTGCCAGCAGCGTAGCCGGATACAATGAGCAGTTCTTC.

The gene calls are TRBV5-4 and TRBJ2-2; maybe TRBD1 (5 bases). Germline CDR1 SGHNT, CDR2 YYREEE (reference sequence). Trimming stripped 4 bases from V and 6 bases from J, with 16 bases between. This CDR3 spans 15 amino acids. CDR3 bases: TGTGCCAGCAGCACGAGTCAGGGTCTTTCCGGGGAGCTGTTTTTT. This codes for CASSTSQGLSGELFF.

The chain links TRBV6-5 to TRBJ1-2; D call uncertain. The CDR3 has 11 amino acids. With 2 bases removed from V and 8 bases from J, the gap between germline ends came to 6 bases. The germline gives CDR1 MNHEY, CDR2 SVGAGI. The CDR3 protein is CASSYGRGYTF. The CDR3 DNA sequence: TGTGCCAGCAGTTACGGTCGGGGCTACACCTTC.

The chain uses TRBV7-8 and TRBJ2-7, with D perhaps being TRBD1 or TRBD2 (5 bases each). This CDR3 contains 13 residues. The germline V gene has CDR1 SGHVS and CDR2 FQNEAQ. With 5 bases removed from V and 6 bases from J, the gap between germline ends came to 14 bases. The CDR3 reads CASSPPSGPEQYF. CDR3 nucleotide sequence: TGTGCCAGCAGCCCCCCCTCGGGGCCCGAGCAGTACTTC.

The J gene is TRBJ2-7, the V gene TRBV27; 8 positions match TRBD1. Germline V gene lookup returns CDR1 MNHEY and CDR2 SMNVEV (reference sequence). With 5 bases clipped from V and 4 bases from J, the junction kept 10 bases outside the gene matches. The CDR3 spans 15 residues. CDR3: CASSPMTGVGYEQYF. DNA of the CDR3: TGTGCCAGCAGTCCCATGACAGGGGTAGGGTACGAGCAGTACTTC.

V gene TRBV5-4 combines with J gene TRBJ1-3; D might be TRBD1 (5 bases). The CDR3 length is 15 residues. The germline CDR1 and CDR2 sequences are SGHNT and YYREEE (reference sequence). The V and J ends lost 0 bases and 2 bases respectively, with 9 bases between them. The CDR3 is CASSLGQGAGNTIYF. CDR3 DNA sequence: TGTGCCAGCAGCTTGGGGCAGGGTGCTGGAAACACCATATATTTT.

CDR3 amino acids: CASSLLTVSGNTIYF. As DNA, the CDR3 is TGTGCCAGCAGTTTGTTGACAGTTTCTGGAAACACCATATATTTT. The rearrangement joins TRBV28 to TRBJ1-3; D is perhaps TRBD1 (5 bases). This CDR3 contains 15 residues. V gave up 3 bases and J gave up 1 base, with 10 bases separating them. CDR1 and CDR2 (germline): MDHEN, SYDVKM.

The chain carries TRBV4-1 and TRBJ2-2; no reliable D call. The CDR3 sequence is 14 residues long. Trimming removed 0 bases from V and 6 bases from J, with 8 bases in between. Looked up from germline, CDR1 is MGHRA and CDR2 is YSYEKL. The CDR3 DNA is TGCGCCAGCAGCCAAGACAGGTATTCCGGGGAGCTGTTTTTT. This gives the protein CASSQDRYSGELFF.